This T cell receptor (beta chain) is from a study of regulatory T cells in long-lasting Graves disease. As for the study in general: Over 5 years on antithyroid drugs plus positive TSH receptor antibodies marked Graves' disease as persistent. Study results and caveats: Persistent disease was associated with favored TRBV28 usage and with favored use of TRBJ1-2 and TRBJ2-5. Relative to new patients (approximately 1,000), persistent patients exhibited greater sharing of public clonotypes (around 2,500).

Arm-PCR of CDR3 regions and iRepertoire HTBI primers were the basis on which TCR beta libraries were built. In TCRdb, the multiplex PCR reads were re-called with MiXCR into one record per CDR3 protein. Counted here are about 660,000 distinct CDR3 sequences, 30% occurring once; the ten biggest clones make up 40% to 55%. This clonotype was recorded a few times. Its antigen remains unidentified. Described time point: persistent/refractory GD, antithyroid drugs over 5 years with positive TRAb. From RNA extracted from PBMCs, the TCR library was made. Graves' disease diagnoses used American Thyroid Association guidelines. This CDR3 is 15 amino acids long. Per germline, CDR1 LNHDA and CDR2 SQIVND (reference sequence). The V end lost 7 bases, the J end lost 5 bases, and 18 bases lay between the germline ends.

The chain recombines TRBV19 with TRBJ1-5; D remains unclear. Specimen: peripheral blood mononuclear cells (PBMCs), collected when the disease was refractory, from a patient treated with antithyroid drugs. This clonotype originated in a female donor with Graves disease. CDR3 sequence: CASTTLPLSDQPQHF. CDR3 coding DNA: TGTGCCAGTACCACGCTCCCCCTTTCAGATCAGCCCCAGCATTTT.